Shown below are 8 T cell receptor beta chains from a single sample sequenced in a study of beta chain features in type 1 diabetes (dated by TCRdb to about 2018). Library construction relied on the immunoSEQ multiplex PCR assay. The entire amount of isolated RNA was reverse transcribed using the High Capacity cDNA Reverse Transcription Kit, so the sequenced TCRB transcripts were expressed ones. In its TCRdb copy, this immuneACCESS table keeps in-frame sequences only and misses some clones. Where compared with another copy, unresolved V genes explain less than half of these, and the others have no known cause. Present in this sample are 850,000 to 900,000 clones, roughly a sixth of which were seen just once. About 0.025% of the sample belongs to the ten largest clones. The sample was naive CD4+ T cells from blood. According to the study, the label for this sample's cell subset or site signals: true naive CD4+ T cells. These receptors were collected from a woman younger than 30 in good health.

The rearrangement uses TRBV6-5 and TRBJ1-2, with D perhaps matching TRBD1 (5 bases). The germline CDR1 and CDR2 sequences are MNHEY and SVGAGI. This CDR3 has 13 residues. Trimming removed 2 bases at V and 6 bases at J, with 10 bases between. The CDR3 DNA reads as TGTGCCAGCAGTTACGGCAGGGTAAATGGCTACACCTTC. It translates to CASSYGRVNGYTF.

This clone was observed a few times. CDR3 sequence (DNA): TGCAGCGTTGGTGGGACGGCAAGCTCCTACGAGCAGTACTTC. This codes for CSVGGTASSYEQYF. The chain employs TRBV29-1 and TRBJ2-7, with D tentatively TRBD1 or TRBD2 (5 bases each). Trimming took off 4 bases at V and 0 bases at J, with 13 bases between the two ends. This CDR3 has 14 residues. Germline loops: CDR1 SQVTM, CDR2 ANQGSEA.

The chain carries TRBV6-6 and TRBJ2-5; 9 bases are shared with TRBD1. The CDR3 spans 15 residues. V was clipped by 2 bases and J by 2 bases; unmatched bases: 3. Germline lookup yields CDR1 MNHNY and CDR2 SVGAGI (reference sequence). The CDR3 DNA reads TGTGCCAGCAGTTACGGGACAGGGAAACAAGAGACCCAGTACTTC. This sequence encodes CASSYGTGKQETQYF.

This clone turned up a few times. The DNA of the CDR3 is TGTGCCACCAAAATGGCAGGAGACTATGGCTACACCTTC. Amino acid sequence: CATKMAGDYGYTF. The chain has TRBV10-3 and TRBJ1-2; D is unresolved. The CDR3 runs 13 residues. The germline V and J ends were trimmed by 10 bases and 3 bases, with 15 bases remaining between them. Per the germline V gene, CDR1 is ENHRY and CDR2 is SYGVKD.

The chain uses TRBV7-9 and TRBJ2-5, with D maybe TRBD1 (5 bases). The CDR3 is 16 amino acids. The V gene's germline CDR1 is SEHNR and CDR2 FQNEAQ (reference sequence). V shed 1 base and J shed 6 bases, with 18 bases lying between them. CDR3 DNA sequence: TGTGCCAGCAGCTTAGTAACAGGTTTAAGATCGCAGACCCAGTACTTC. Its protein product is CASSLVTGLRSQTQYF.

This clone was counted between two and nine times. The same CDR3 arises from other DNA sequences in this sample as well. The CDR3 DNA reads as TGTGCCAGTAGTAGTAGCGGGAGCTCCTACAATGAGCAGTTCTTC. Its translation is CASSSSGSSYNEQFF. The chain is built from TRBV19 and TRBJ2-1; TRBD2 aligns across 9 bases. V lost 4 bases, J lost 0 bases, and 1 base stayed unmatched. CDR3 length: 15 residues. Germline loops: CDR1 LNHDA, CDR2 SQIVND (reference sequence).

This clone was found a few times. J is TRBJ2-1 and V is TRBV7-3, with 13 bases fitting TRBD2. The V gene's germline CDR1 is SGHTA and CDR2 FQGTGA. CDR3 length: 16 residues. V lost 5 bases to trimming and J lost 8 bases; unmatched junction nucleotides: 9. CDR3 in DNA: TGTGCCAGCAGCCCAAGCCGGACTAGCGGGAGAGATGAGCAGTTCTTC. Protein: CASSPSRTSGRDEQFF.

A few counts support this clone. This CDR3 is CASSLEQRVETQYF. The CDR3 DNA is TGCGCCAGCAGCTTGGAGCAGCGGGTAGAGACCCAGTACTTC. This chain joins TRBV5-1 and TRBJ2-5, with D perhaps matching TRBD2 (6 bases). The CDR3 consists of 14 residues. Germline CDR1 is SGHRS and CDR2 is YFSETQ. Deletions cut 0 bases from V and 4 bases from J, with 10 bases between.